This T cell receptor (beta chain) was sequenced in a study of shared clonotypes between healthy human individuals. Here immunoSEQ multiplex PCR was the method, and the copy in TCRdb shows in-frame clones only, minus some. The table records roughly 2.5 million clones, over 85% of them present only once. Germline V gives CDR1 LGHNT, CDR2 FRNRAP. The length of the CDR3 is 17 residues. The V end lost 3 bases, the J end lost 2 bases, and 20 bases lay between the germline ends. Sequences were obtained from naive CD4+ T cells sorted from blood. The subset is: CD45RA+ positively selected. This TCR came from a man aged 18 to 29 in good health. The chain carries TRBV12-5 and TRBJ2-7; D perhaps matches TRBD1 (8 bases). The CDR3 loop reads CASGFFTGGGVPYEQYF. Here the CDR3 DNA reads TGTGCTAGTGGTTTCTTTACAGGGGGGGGAGTTCCCTACGAGCAGTACTTC.